The rows below give T cell receptor beta chains drawn from one sample of a study of siplizumab effects on memory and regulatory T cells. For these receptors, no antigen is known. Clones were read by immunoSEQ multiplex PCR, and TCRdb kept only the in-frame ones, dropping some. The table records some 9,900 clones, about 46% of them present only once. The sequenced material came from CFSE-low (dividing) CD8+ T cells sorted from an allogeneic mixed lymphocyte reaction. All receptors come from a human donor in good health; the cells came from an allogeneic mixed lymphocyte reaction. Both conserved end residues are part of each CDR3. D genes are given only for firm matches. A clone size is listed for some rows: how often the clone was seen (once, few, many), or a class if it is expanded.

V: TRBV5-4; size: .; J: TRBJ2-7; length: 14; D: TRBD2; CDR3: CASSLLTSEDGQYF; DNA: TGTGCCAGCAGCTTATTAACTAGCGAGGACGGGCAGTACTTC
V: TRBV10-3; size: medium-sized; J: TRBJ1-1; length: 15; D: .; CDR3: CAISESRQLNTEAFF; DNA: TGTGCCATCAGTGAGTCCCGTCAGTTGAACACTGAAGCTTTCTTT
V: TRBV5-1; size: medium-sized; J: TRBJ1-1; length: 11; D: .; CDR3: CASSLGAEAFF; DNA: TGCGCCAGCAGCCTTGGAGCTGAAGCTTTCTTT
V: TRBV13; size: .; J: TRBJ2-7; length: 15; D: TRBD2; CDR3: CASSFRTSGGYEQYF; DNA: TGTGCCAGCAGCTTCCGGACTAGCGGGGGGTACGAGCAGTACTTC
V: TRBV7-2; size: .; J: TRBJ2-2; length: 15; D: TRBD2; CDR3: CASSLILAGTGELFF; DNA: TGTGCCAGCAGCTTAATACTAGCGGGGACCGGGGAGCTGTTTTTT
V: TRBV7-9; size: .; J: TRBJ1-2; length: 13; D: .; CDR3: CASSSLQGYGYTF; DNA: TGTGCCAGCAGCTCACTACAGGGTTATGGCTACACCTTC
V: TRBV6-1; size: few; J: TRBJ1-1; length: 15; D: .; CDR3: CASSEALGAYPEAFF; DNA: TGTGCCAGCAGTGAAGCGCTGGGGGCGTACCCTGAAGCTTTCTTT
V: TRBV13; size: medium-sized; J: TRBJ1-4; length: 17; D: .; CDR3: CASSLLGEEGIREKLFF; DNA: TGTGCCAGCAGCCTGCTGGGCGAGGAAGGTATAAGAGAAAAACTGTTTTTT
V: TRBV19; size: .; J: TRBJ2-3; length: 16; D: .; CDR3: CASSQQVFLSTDTQYF; DNA: TGTGCCAGTAGTCAACAGGTTTTCCTTAGCACAGATACGCAGTATTTT
V: TRBV4-2; size: .; J: TRBJ2-7; length: 15; D: .; CDR3: CASSQDASLGYEQYF; DNA: TGTGCCAGCAGCCAAGATGCCAGTCTAGGATACGAGCAGTACTTC
V: TRBV19; size: .; J: TRBJ1-1; length: 16; D: .; CDR3: CASSIDMARVATEAFF; DNA: TGTGCCAGTAGTATAGATATGGCCAGGGTGGCCACTGAAGCTTTCTTT
V: TRBV30; size: .; J: TRBJ1-1; length: 14; D: .; CDR3: CAWSVGKMNTEAFF; DNA: TGTGCCTGGAGTGTTGGGAAGATGAACACTGAAGCTTTCTTT
V: TRBV7-9; size: medium-sized; J: TRBJ1-5; length: 15; D: TRBD1; CDR3: CASSDRTGGDQPQHF; DNA: TGTGCCAGCAGCGACAGGACAGGGGGCGATCAGCCCCAGCATTTT
V: TRBV29-1; size: .; J: TRBJ1-1; length: 10; D: .; CDR3: CSVGTTEAFF; DNA: TGCAGCGTGGGGACAACTGAAGCTTTCTTT
V: TRBV7-9; size: .; J: TRBJ2-1; length: 14; D: .; CDR3: CASSLAGGPVTRFF; DNA: TGTGCCAGCAGCTTAGCGGGGGGGCCTGTAACGCGGTTCTTC
V: TRBV7-2; size: .; J: TRBJ1-1; length: 14; D: TRBD1; CDR3: CASSHLGTDTEAFF; DNA: TGTGCCAGCAGCCACCTTGGGACAGACACTGAAGCTTTCTTT
V: TRBV6-5; size: .; J: TRBJ1-2; length: 14; D: TRBD1; CDR3: CASSERRQGDGYTF; DNA: TGTGCCAGCAGTGAACGCCGACAGGGTGACGGCTACACCTTC
V: TRBV13; size: .; J: TRBJ1-2; length: 15; D: TRBD1; CDR3: CASSLGTGEGYGYTF; DNA: TGTGCCAGCAGCTTAGGGACAGGGGAAGGCTATGGCTACACCTTC
V: TRBV2; size: medium-sized; J: TRBJ2-1; length: 14; D: TRBD1; CDR3: CASERDRGQNEQFF; DNA: TGTGCCAGCGAGCGGGACAGGGGCCAGAATGAGCAGTTCTTC
V: TRBV11-2; size: .; J: TRBJ1-1; length: 16; D: TRBD1; CDR3: CASSQDRQGAWTEAFF; DNA: TGCGCCAGCAGCCAAGATCGGCAGGGGGCTTGGACTGAAGCTTTCTTT
V: TRBV30; size: .; J: TRBJ2-1; length: 13; D: TRBD1; CDR3: CAWSSSTGHEQFF; DNA: TGTGCCTGGAGTTCTTCGACAGGGCATGAGCAGTTCTTC
V: TRBV21-1; size: few; J: TRBJ2-7; length: 13; D: .; CDR3: CASTQPAPNGQYF; DNA: TGTGCCAGCACCCAGCCGGCCCCGAACGGGCAGTACTTC
V: TRBV27; size: few; J: TRBJ2-5; length: 14; D: TRBD1; CDR3: CASSWGQGSETQYF; DNA: TGTGCCAGCAGTTGGGGACAGGGAAGCGAGACCCAGTACTTC
V: TRBV6-5; size: .; J: TRBJ2-2; length: 13; D: .; CDR3: CASSFFITGELFF; DNA: TGTGCCAGCAGTTTCTTTATCACCGGGGAGCTGTTTTTT
V: TRBV13; size: .; J: TRBJ2-1; length: 15; D: TRBD2; CDR3: CASSRTSGGGDEQFF; DNA: TGTGCCAGCAGCCGGACTAGCGGGGGAGGGGATGAGCAGTTCTTC
V: TRBV27; size: many; J: TRBJ1-2; length: 13; D: TRBD1; CDR3: CASSYRGGRGYTF; DNA: TGTGCCAGCAGTTACAGGGGAGGAAGGGGCTACACCTTC
V: TRBV13; size: .; J: TRBJ1-1; length: 17; D: .; CDR3: CASSLGRGMGDNTEAFF; DNA: TGTGCCAGCAGCTTGGGGAGGGGTATGGGGGATAACACTGAAGCTTTTTTT
V: TRBV11-1; size: .; J: TRBJ1-2; length: 14; D: .; CDR3: CASSLHSRGNGYTF; DNA: TGTGCCAGCAGCTTACATTCCAGGGGTAATGGCTACACCTTC
V: TRBV6-5; size: .; J: TRBJ2-7; length: 14; D: .; CDR3: CASSYSLGGYEQYF; DNA: TGTGCCAGCAGTTACTCGCTAGGAGGGTACGAGCAGTACTTC
V: TRBV27; size: few; J: TRBJ1-3; length: 15; D: .; CDR3: CASKQDAASGNTIYF; DNA: TGTGCCAGCAAACAGGACGCTGCCTCTGGAAACACCATATATTTT
V: TRBV7-6; size: few; J: TRBJ2-1; length: 15; D: TRBD2; CDR3: CASSLGASGYNEQFF; DNA: TGTGCCAGCAGCTTAGGGGCTAGCGGCTACAATGAGCAGTTCTTC
V: TRBV7-3; size: .; J: TRBJ1-1; length: 13; D: .; CDR3: CASSKPKGVRAFF; DNA: TGTGCCAGCAGCAAGCCAAAGGGGGTGAGGGCTTTCTTT
V: TRBV9; size: many; J: TRBJ2-7; length: 15; D: TRBD2; CDR3: CASSPWTSGTMEQYF; DNA: TGTGCCAGCAGCCCCTGGACTAGCGGGACCATGGAGCAGTACTTC
V: TRBV27; size: few; J: TRBJ2-3; length: 17; D: TRBD2; CDR3: CASSLQLAGGYTDTQYF; DNA: TGTGCCAGCAGTTTACAACTAGCGGGGGGATACACAGATACGCAGTATTTT
V: TRBV6-5; size: many; J: TRBJ2-3; length: 16; D: TRBD2; CDR3: CASSSRLAGLADTQYF; DNA: TGTGCCAGCAGTTCCCGACTAGCGGGGTTGGCAGATACGCAGTATTTT
V: TRBV4-1; size: many; J: TRBJ1-6; length: 14; D: .; CDR3: CASSLGTFNSPLHF; DNA: TGCGCCAGCAGCCTCGGGACATTTAATTCACCCCTCCACTTT
V: TRBV6-5; size: .; J: TRBJ2-7; length: 14; D: TRBD1; CDR3: CASTRTGETYEQYF; DNA: TGTGCCAGCACCCGGACAGGAGAGACGTACGAGCAGTACTTC
V: TRBV7-9; size: medium-sized; J: TRBJ2-5; length: 14; D: .; CDR3: CASSSSRAEETQYF; DNA: TGTGCCAGCAGCTCCAGCCGGGCGGAAGAGACCCAGTACTTC
V: TRBV6-1; size: few; J: TRBJ2-1; length: 12; D: .; CDR3: CASSEAGNEQFF; DNA: TGTGCCAGCAGTGAAGCTGGCAATGAGCAGTTCTTC
V: TRBV19; size: few; J: TRBJ1-2; length: 15; D: TRBD1; CDR3: CASSPGTGGIYGYTF; DNA: TGTGCCAGTAGTCCCGGGACAGGGGGGATCTATGGCTACACCTTC
V: TRBV11-2; size: .; J: TRBJ2-7; length: 15; D: TRBD1; CDR3: CASSSSNMRGPEQYF; DNA: TGTGCCAGCAGCTCCAGTAATATGAGGGGGCCCGAGCAGTACTTC
V: TRBV7-6; size: medium-sized; J: TRBJ1-5; length: 13; D: .; CDR3: CASGWGSNQPQHF; DNA: TGTGCCAGCGGCTGGGGCTCCAATCAGCCCCAGCATTTT
V: TRBV25-1; size: .; J: TRBJ2-7; length: 14; D: TRBD1; CDR3: CASSDGTGAYEQYF; DNA: TGTGCCAGCAGTGACGGGACAGGGGCCTACGAGCAGTACTTC
V: TRBV5-2; size: .; J: TRBJ1-1; length: 14; D: .; CDR3: CASSLTGQGTEAFF; DNA: TGTGCCAGCAGCTTAACGGGACAGGGTACTGAAGCTTTCTTT
V: TRBV4-2; size: once; J: TRBJ2-3; length: 15; D: TRBD1; CDR3: CASSPRTGGRDTQYF; DNA: TGTGCCAGCAGCCCCCGGACAGGGGGCAGGGATACGCAGTATTTT
V: TRBV5-4; size: .; J: TRBJ1-5; length: 16; D: .; CDR3: CASSDGPTNSNQPQHF; DNA: TGTGCCAGCAGCGACGGCCCAACTAATAGCAATCAGCCCCAGCATTTT
V: TRBV27; size: many; J: TRBJ1-1; length: 15; D: .; CDR3: CASSWSGALNTEAFF; DNA: TGTGCCAGCAGTTGGTCGGGGGCCCTGAACACTGAAGCTTTCTTT
V: TRBV29-1; size: .; J: TRBJ1-2; length: 12; D: .; CDR3: CSVGTEIYGYTF; DNA: TGCAGCGTTGGGACAGAGATATATGGCTACACCTTC
V: TRBV5-4; size: .; J: TRBJ1-2; length: 15; D: .; CDR3: CASSLDLTGAYGYTF; DNA: TGTGCCAGCAGCTTGGATCTGACAGGAGCCTATGGCTACACCTTC
V: TRBV25-1; size: medium-sized; J: TRBJ1-1; length: 18; D: TRBD1; CDR3: CASSESGRQGSEGTEAFF; DNA: TGTGCCAGCAGTGAGTCAGGCCGACAGGGTTCAGAGGGCACTGAAGCTTTCTTT
V: TRBV4-1; size: .; J: TRBJ1-1; length: 14; D: .; CDR3: CASSQDVRGSEAFF; DNA: TGCGCCAGCAGCCAAGATGTTCGGGGTTCCGAAGCTTTCTTT
V: TRBV6-1; size: .; J: TRBJ1-5; length: 16; D: .; CDR3: CASSELGVVWNQPQHF; DNA: TGTGCCAGCAGTGAACTCGGGGTGGTCTGGAATCAGCCCCAGCATTTT
V: TRBV4-1; size: many; J: TRBJ2-7; length: 14; D: .; CDR3: CASSLGIPTYEQYF; DNA: TGCGCCAGCAGCCTCGGGATACCAACCTACGAGCAGTACTTC
V: TRBV27; size: .; J: TRBJ2-3; length: 14; D: .; CDR3: CASSLSSPADTQYF; DNA: TGTGCCAGCAGTTTATCAAGCCCGGCAGATACGCAGTATTTT
V: TRBV9; size: .; J: TRBJ1-1; length: 13; D: .; CDR3: CASSVGGDTEAFF; DNA: TGTGCCAGCAGCGTAGGAGGCGATACTGAAGCTTTCTTT
V: TRBV28; size: medium-sized; J: TRBJ2-7; length: 14; D: TRBD1; CDR3: CASSLGQGSYEQYF; DNA: TGTGCCAGCAGCCTGGGACAGGGATCCTACGAGCAGTACTTC
V: TRBV27; size: .; J: TRBJ2-7; length: 13; D: .; CDR3: CASSYSGRSEQYF; DNA: TGTGCCAGCAGTTACTCGGGGCGGAGCGAGCAGTACTTC
V: TRBV6-1; size: once; J: TRBJ1-2; length: 13; D: .; CDR3: CASQWGSDYGYTF; DNA: TGTGCCAGTCAGTGGGGGTCGGACTATGGCTACACCTTC
V: TRBV6-5; size: few; J: TRBJ1-1; length: 15; D: .; CDR3: CASSYFVTMNTEAFF; DNA: TGTGCCAGCAGTTACTTTGTGACAATGAACACTGAAGCTTTCTTT
V: TRBV7-3; size: .; J: TRBJ2-2; length: 12; D: .; CDR3: CASSLRGGELFF; DNA: TGTGCCAGCAGCTTAAGGGGCGGGGAGCTGTTTTTT